This TCR beta chain was sequenced in a study of blood T cell repertoires in COVID-19. At the level of the study: Spain, Italy and the United States supplied samples that represented acute and convalescent COVID-19. The cDNA or gDNA used as material had been derived from T cells, B-cell-depleted T cells, or PBMCs.

The count of this clone is one. The authors' processing: Amplifying reference gene primers gave estimates of nucleated cell counts. Sequencing was performed with immunoSEQ multiplex PCR; in TCRdb, only in-frame clones are kept and a portion is missing. V and J calls and clone size are copied from that table; D and trimming were computed from the DNA. The repertoire has 200,000 to 250,000 clones, about 79% of them found once; the top ten carry roughly 1.3%. The CDR3 spans 12 residues. Germline V lookup: CDR1 MNHEY, CDR2 SVGEGT. The V end lost 4 bases, the J end lost 14 bases, and 15 bases lay between the germline ends. Participant ages covered 18 to 89 years across 25 or so US areas.

The sample consisted of PBMCs or T cells enriched from blood (not recorded which). The sequence was collected from a woman in her thirties or forties with acute COVID-19. The chain uses TRBV6-2 or TRBV6-3 and TRBJ2-1; no reliable D call. The CDR3 coding sequence is TGTGCCAGCAGTTCCCCTCGTTCTCGGGAGTTCTTC. Its translation is CASSSPRSREFF.